Listed below are T cell receptor beta chains from one sample, sequenced in a study of shared clonotypes between healthy human individuals. The assay was immunoSEQ multiplex PCR, and TCRdb's table has in-frame clones only and misses some. The sample consists of about 2.1 million clones, about 94% of them appearing once. Sequences were obtained from naive CD8+ T cells from PBMCs. The receptors here all came from a man younger than 30 in good health. Some clones in this sample may be carry-over from other donors' samples. CDR3s include the opening cysteine and the closing phenylalanine or tryptophan. D genes are given only for firm matches. Clone size is not always given. Where it is, it says once, few, many or a class for expanded clones.

TRBJ2-2	TRBV4-1	-	-	CASSQGRRGIRANTGELFF	TGCGCCAGCAGCCAAGGACGGAGGGGTATACGGGCGAACACCGGGGAGCTGTTTTTT
TRBJ2-3	TRBV25-1	-	-	CASSGAYADTQYF	TGTGCCAGCAGTGGTGCGTATGCAGATACGCAGTATTTT
TRBJ1-4	TRBV7-9	-	-	CASSTTGEEKLFF	TGTGCCAGCAGCACGACAGGTGAAGAAAAACTGTTTTTT
TRBJ2-7	TRBV10-3	TRBD1	-	CAISELGTVYEQYF	TGTGCCATCAGTGAGTTAGGGACAGTGTACGAGCAGTACTTC
TRBJ2-7	TRBV29-1	-	once	CSVVAALPYEQYF	TGCAGCGTTGTGGCAGCCTTACCCTACGAGCAGTACTTC
TRBJ2-7	TRBV6-5	-	-	CASSLRGVDEQYF	TGTGCCAGCAGTTTACGAGGGGTCGACGAGCAGTACTTC
TRBJ2-7	TRBV5-1	-	-	CASSSTGNYEQYF	TGCGCCAGCAGCTCCACAGGGAACTACGAGCAGTACTTC
TRBJ2-7	TRBV19	-	-	CASSTDSDRLEQYF	TGTGCCAGTAGTACGGACAGTGACCGTTTAGAGCAGTACTTC
TRBJ2-3	TRBV7-2	TRBD2	-	CASSFSGSGMTDTQYF	TGTGCCAGCAGCTTTAGCGGGAGTGGAATGACAGATACGCAGTATTTT
TRBJ2-5	TRBV7-2	TRBD2	-	CASSLDSGSTGETQYF	TGTGCCAGCAGCTTAGATAGCGGGAGTACGGGGGAGACCCAGTACTTC